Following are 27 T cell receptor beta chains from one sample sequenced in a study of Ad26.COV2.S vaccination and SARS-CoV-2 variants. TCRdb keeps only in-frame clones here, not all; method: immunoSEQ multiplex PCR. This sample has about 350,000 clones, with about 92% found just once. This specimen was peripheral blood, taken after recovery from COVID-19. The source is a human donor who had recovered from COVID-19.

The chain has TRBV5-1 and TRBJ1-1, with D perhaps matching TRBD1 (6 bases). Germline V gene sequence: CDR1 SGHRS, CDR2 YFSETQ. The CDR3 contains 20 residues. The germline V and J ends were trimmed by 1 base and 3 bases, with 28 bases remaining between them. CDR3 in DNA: TGCGCCAGCAGCTTGTCGCTCCGCCGGACAGCATACTTGGCGGACACTGAAGCTTTCTTT. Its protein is CASSLSLRRTAYLADTEAFF.

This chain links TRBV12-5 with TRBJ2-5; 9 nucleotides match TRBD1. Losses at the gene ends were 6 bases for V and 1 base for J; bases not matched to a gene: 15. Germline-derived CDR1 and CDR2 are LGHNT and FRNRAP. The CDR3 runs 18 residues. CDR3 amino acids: CASGGLGTGIPIQETQYF. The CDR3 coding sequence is TGTGCTAGTGGGGGACTCGGGACAGGGATCCCCATCCAAGAGACCCAGTACTTC.

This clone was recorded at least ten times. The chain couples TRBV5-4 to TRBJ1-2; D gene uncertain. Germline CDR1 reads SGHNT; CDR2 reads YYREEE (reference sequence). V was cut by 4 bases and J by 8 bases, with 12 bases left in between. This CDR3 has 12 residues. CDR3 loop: CASSNERSGYTF. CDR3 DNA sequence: TGTGCCAGCAGCAACGAGCGCAGCGGCTACACCTTC.

In DNA, the CDR3 is TGCGCCAGCAGCTTGCCCAGGGATACGCAGTATTTT. Its translation: CASSLPRDTQYF. This rearrangement joins TRBV5-1 to TRBJ2-3; no clear D. Germline V gene lookup returns CDR1 SGHRS and CDR2 YFSETQ. The length of the CDR3 is 12 residues. V gave up 1 base and J gave up 6 bases, with 6 bases separating them.

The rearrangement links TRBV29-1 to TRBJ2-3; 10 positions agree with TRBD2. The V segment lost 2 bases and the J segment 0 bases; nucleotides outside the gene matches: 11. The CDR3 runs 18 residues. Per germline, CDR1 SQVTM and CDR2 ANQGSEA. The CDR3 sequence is CSVEWVLAGRTSTDTQYF. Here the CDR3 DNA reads TGCAGCGTTGAATGGGTACTAGCGGGGAGGACTAGCACAGATACGCAGTATTTT.

The CDR3, as DNA: TGTGCCAGCAGCCCCACTGGACAGGGGGGTGAAGCTTTCTTT. Amino acids: CASSPTGQGGEAFF. This chain joins TRBV6-5 and TRBJ1-1; TRBD1 matches 10 bases. With V trimmed by 6 bases and J by 7 bases, 8 bases remained unmatched. The CDR3 is 14 residues long. The germline V gene encodes CDR1 MNHEY and CDR2 SVGAGI.

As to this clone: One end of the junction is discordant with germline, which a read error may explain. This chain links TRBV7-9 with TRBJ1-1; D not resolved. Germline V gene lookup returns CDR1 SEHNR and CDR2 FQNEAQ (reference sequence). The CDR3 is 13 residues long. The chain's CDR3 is CASRLGLNTEAFF. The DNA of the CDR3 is TGTGCCAGCAGGTTAGGGCTGAACACTGAAGCTTTCTTT.

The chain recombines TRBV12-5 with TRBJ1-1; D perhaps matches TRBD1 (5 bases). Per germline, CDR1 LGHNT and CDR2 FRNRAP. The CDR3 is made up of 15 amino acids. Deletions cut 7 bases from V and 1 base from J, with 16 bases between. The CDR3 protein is CASAGNPGTNTEAFF. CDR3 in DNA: TGTGCTAGTGCAGGAAACCCCGGGACGAACACTGAAGCTTTCTTT.

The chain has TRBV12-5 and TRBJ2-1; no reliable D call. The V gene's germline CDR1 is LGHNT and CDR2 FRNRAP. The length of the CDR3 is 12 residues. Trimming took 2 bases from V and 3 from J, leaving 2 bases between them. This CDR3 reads CASGLNYNEQFF. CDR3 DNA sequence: TGTGCTAGTGGTTTGAACTACAATGAGCAGTTCTTC. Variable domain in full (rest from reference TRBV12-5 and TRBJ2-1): DARVTQTPRHKVTEMGQEVTMRCQPILGHNTVFWYRQTMMQGLELLAYFRNRAPLDDSGMPKDRFSAEMPDATLATLKIQPSEPRDSAVYFCASGLNYNEQFFGPGTRLTVL.

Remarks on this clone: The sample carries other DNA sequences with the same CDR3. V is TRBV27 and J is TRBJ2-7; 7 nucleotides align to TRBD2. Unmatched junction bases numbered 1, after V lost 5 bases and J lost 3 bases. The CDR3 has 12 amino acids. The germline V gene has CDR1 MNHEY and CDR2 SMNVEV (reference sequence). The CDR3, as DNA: TGTGCCAGCAGTCCGGGGGGCTACGAGCAGTACTTC. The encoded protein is CASSPGGYEQYF.

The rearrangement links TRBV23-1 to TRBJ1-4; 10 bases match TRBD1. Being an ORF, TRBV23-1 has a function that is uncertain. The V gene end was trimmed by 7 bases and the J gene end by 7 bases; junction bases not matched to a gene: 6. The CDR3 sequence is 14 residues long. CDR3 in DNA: TGCGCCAGCACCGACAGGGGGCGCTTTGAAAAACTGTTTTTT. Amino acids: CASTDRGRFEKLFF.

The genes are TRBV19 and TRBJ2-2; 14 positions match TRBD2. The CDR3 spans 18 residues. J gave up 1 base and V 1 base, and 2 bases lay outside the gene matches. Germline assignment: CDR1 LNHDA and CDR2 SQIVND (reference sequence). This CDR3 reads CASSIGLAGGRNTGELFF. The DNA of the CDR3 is TGTGCCAGTAGTATAGGACTAGCGGGGGGGAGGAACACCGGGGAGCTGTTTTTT.

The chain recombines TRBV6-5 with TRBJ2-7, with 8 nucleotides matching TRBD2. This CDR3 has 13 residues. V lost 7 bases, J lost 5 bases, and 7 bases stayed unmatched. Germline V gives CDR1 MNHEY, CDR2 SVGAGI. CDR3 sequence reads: CASKDGGADEQYF. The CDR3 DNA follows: TGTGCCAGCAAGGACGGGGGGGCCGACGAGCAGTACTTC.

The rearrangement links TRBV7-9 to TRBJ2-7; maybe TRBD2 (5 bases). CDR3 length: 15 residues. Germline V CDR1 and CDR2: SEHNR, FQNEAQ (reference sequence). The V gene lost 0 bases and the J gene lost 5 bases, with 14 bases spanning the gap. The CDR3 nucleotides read TGTGCCAGCAGCTTAGCGGGTTCGGGGAATGACGAGCAGTACTTC. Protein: CASSLAGSGNDEQYF.

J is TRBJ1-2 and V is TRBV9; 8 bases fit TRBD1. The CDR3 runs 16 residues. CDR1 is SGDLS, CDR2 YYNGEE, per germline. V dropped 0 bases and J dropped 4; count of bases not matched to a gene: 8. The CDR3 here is CASSVGGQGAVYGYTF. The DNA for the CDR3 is TGTGCCAGCAGCGTAGGTGGGCAGGGGGCAGTCTATGGCTACACCTTC.

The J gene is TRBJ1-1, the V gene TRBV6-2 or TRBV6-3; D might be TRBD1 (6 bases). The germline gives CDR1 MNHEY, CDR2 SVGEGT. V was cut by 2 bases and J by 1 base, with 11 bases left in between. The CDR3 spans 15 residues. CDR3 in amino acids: CASSYSGQTNTEAFF. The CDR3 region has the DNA TGTGCCAGCAGTTACAGCGGACAGACGAACACTGAAGCTTTCTTT.

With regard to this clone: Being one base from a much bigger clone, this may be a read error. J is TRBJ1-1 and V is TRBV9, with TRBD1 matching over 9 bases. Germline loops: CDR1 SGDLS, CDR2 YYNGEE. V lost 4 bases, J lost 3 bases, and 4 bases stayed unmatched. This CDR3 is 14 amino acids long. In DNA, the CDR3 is TGTGCCAGCAGCATGGGACAGGGAGACACTGAAGCTTTCTTT. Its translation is CASSMGQGDTEAFF.

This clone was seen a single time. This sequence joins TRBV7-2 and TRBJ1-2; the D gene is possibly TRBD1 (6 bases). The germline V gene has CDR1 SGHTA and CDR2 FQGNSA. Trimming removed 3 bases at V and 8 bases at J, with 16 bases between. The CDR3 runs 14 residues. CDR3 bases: TGTGCCAGCAGCTTCCGGCCCCGACAGGCGGGCTACACCTTC. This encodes CASSFRPRQAGYTF.

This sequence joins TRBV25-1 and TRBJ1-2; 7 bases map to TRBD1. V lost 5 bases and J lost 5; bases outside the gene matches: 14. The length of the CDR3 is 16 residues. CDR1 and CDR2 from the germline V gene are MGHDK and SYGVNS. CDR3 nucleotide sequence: TGTGCCAGCAGTTCAGGGGGTCAGGGAAGGAAATATGGCTACACCTTC. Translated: CASSSGGQGRKYGYTF.

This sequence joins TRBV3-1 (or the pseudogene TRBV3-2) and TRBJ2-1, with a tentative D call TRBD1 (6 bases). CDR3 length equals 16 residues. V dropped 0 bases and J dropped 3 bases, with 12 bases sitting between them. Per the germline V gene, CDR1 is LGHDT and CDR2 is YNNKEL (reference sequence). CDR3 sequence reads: CASSQDIRGGYNEQFF. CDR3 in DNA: TGTGCCAGCAGCCAAGATATCAGGGGCGGCTACAATGAGCAGTTCTTC.

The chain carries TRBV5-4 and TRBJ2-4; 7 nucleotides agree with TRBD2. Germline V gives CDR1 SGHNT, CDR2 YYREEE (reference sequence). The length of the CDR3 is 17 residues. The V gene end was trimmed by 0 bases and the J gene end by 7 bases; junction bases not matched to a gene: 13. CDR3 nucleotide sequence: TGTGCCAGCAGCTTGGCTCTAGCGGACTTTCGGGGGAACATTCAGTACTTC. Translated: CASSLALADFRGNIQYF. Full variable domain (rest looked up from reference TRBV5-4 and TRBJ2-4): ETGVTQSPTHLIKTRGQQVTLRCSSQSGHNTVSWYQQALGQGPQFIFQYYREEENGRGNFPPRFSGLQFPNYSSELNVNALELDDSALYLCASSLALADFRGNIQYFGAGTRLSVL.

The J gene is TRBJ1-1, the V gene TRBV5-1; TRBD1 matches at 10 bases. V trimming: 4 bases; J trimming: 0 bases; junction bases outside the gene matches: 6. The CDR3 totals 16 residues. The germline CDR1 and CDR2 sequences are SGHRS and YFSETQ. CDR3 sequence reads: CASSRQGAGMNTEAFF. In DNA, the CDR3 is TGCGCCAGCAGCAGACAGGGGGCGGGAATGAACACTGAAGCTTTCTTT.

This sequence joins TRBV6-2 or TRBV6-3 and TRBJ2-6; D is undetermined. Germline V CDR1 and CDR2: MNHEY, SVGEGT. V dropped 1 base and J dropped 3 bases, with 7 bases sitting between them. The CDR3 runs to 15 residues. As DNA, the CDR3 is TGTGCCAGCAGTTACTGGTCTGGTGGGGCCAACGTCCTGACTTTC. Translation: CASSYWSGGANVLTF.

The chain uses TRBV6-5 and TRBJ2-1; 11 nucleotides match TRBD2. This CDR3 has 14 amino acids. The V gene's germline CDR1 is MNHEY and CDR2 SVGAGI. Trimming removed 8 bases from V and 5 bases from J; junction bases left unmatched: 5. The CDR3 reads CASLAGGLNNEQFF. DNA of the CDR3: TGTGCCAGCCTAGCGGGGGGACTGAACAATGAGCAGTTCTTC.

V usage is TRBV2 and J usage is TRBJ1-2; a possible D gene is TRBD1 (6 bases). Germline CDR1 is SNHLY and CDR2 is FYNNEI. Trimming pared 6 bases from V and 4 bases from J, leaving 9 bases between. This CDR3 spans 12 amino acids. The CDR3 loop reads CASRQGSYGYTF. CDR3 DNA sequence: TGTGCCAGCAGGCAGGGGAGCTATGGCTACACCTTC.

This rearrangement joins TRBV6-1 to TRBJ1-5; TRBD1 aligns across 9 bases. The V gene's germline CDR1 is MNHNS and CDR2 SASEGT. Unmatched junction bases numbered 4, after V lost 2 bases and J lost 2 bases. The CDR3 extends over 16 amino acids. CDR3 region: CASSERTGVRNQPQHF. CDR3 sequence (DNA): TGTGCCAGCAGTGAAAGGACAGGGGTTCGCAATCAGCCCCAGCATTTT.

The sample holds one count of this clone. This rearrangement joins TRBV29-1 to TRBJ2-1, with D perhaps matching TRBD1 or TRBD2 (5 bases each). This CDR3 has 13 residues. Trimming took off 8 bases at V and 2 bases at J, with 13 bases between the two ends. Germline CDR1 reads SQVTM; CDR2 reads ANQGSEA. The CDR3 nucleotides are TGCAGCATTCGGGGCGTTCCCTACAATGAGCAGTTCTTC. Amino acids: CSIRGVPYNEQFF.